This TCR beta chain is from a study of shared clonotypes between healthy human individuals. General observations from the study: A handful of donors showed sharing of about 4.7% of naive CD4 clonotypes.

The CDR3 covers 14 residues. CDR1 is LNHDA, CDR2 SQIVND, per germline (reference sequence). V dropped 4 bases and J dropped 3 bases, with 13 bases sitting between them. Positive CCR7 selection of CD45RO-negative cells yielded the naive CD8 cells, and terminally differentiated effector memory CD45RA+ cells were excluded. Researchers divided each subset's genomic DNA evenly across several immunoSEQ plates. Measured with immunoSEQ multiplex PCR; TCRdb has only the in-frame clones, and not every one. Of hundreds of thousands of clones in the sample, roughly 92% were seen once. Points on this clone: Its antigen remains unidentified.

This receptor was identified in a man aged 30-40 years in good health. This sequence joins TRBV19 and TRBJ2-7; D is perhaps TRBD1 (5 bases). The sequencing sample was made of naive CD8+ T cells sorted from blood. The CDR3 sequence: CASSKLDTSYEQYF. The CDR3 DNA sequence: TGTGCCAGTAGTAAACTGGACACAAGCTACGAGCAGTACTTC.